A single TCR beta chain is shown here with its context. What it binds is unknown. These data originate in a study of T cell responses to AZD1222 COVID-19 vaccine. Overall study results and limits: A mostly white British donor set with more females was recruited, and clonal diversity was possibly underestimated.

CDR1 and CDR2 from the germline V gene are MNHEY and SMNVEV (reference sequence). Between the trimmed V and J ends, which lost 0 bases and 7 bases, there was a span of 7 bases. The CDR3 loop spans 13 amino acids. TCRdb's copy holds only in-frame clones and misses some; the assay was immunoSEQ multiplex PCR. The sample lists more than 110,000 clones, approximately 92% occurring once. This chain uses TRBV27 with TRBJ2-1, with D perhaps TRBD1 (5 bases). The source was peripheral blood, collected 28 days after the second AZD1222 dose. This TCR was recovered from an adult who received the AZD1222 COVID-19 vaccine. For the CDR3, the DNA is TGTGCCAGCAGTTTATCGGGGCGAAATGAGCAGTTCTTC. It translates to CASSLSGRNEQFF.